This is a list of T cell receptor beta chains from one sample in a study of Graves' ophthalmopathy and Graves' hyperthyroidism. TCRdb recomputed calls from the multiplex PCR reads with MiXCR, one row per CDR3 protein. The sample lists roughly 170,000 distinct CDR3 sequences, roughly two fifths occurring once. The sample consisted of peripheral blood. These receptor sequences come from a young man with Graves' ophthalmopathy. Each CDR3 is given without its conserved first and last residue. The order of the fields is V gene, CDR3 protein.

>TRBV6-5
ASSYSGTGNSPLH
>TRBV30
AWSVGIHQPQH
>TRBV2
ASSVQGAYEQY
>TRBV12-3/TRBV12-4
ASSPGTRPETQY
>TRBV19
ASSSPATNSYEQY
>TRBV12-3/TRBV12-4
ASSLSGAREYGYT
>TRBV12-3/TRBV12-4
ASSPLGGARSPLH
>TRBV12-3/TRBV12-4
ASSGQGRNQPQH
>TRBV7-3
ASSIRPPSAVF
>TRBV14
ASSQALRQGRGQETQY
>TRBV4-3
ASSQEPTSGIDIQY
>TRBV24-1
ATSEGVTGTEAF
>TRBV20-1
SAADSGANVLT
>TRBV30
AWSGTDQPQH
>TRBV6-2/TRBV6-3
ASSSRRGNYEQY
>TRBV6-2/TRBV6-3
ASSSGQELQETQY
>TRBV28
ASSSGGKNTEAF
>TRBV11-2
ASGLTGGPNEQF